This record covers a single TCR beta chain. The target antigen is unknown. The sample originates from a study of blood T cells in healthy people across ages. Study results and limitations: The long-lived group displayed more naive CD4+ cells, plus higher diversity, than the aged donors did.

The CDR3 is made up of 19 amino acids. V lost 4 bases and J lost 5; bases outside the gene matches: 14. Germline V lookup: CDR1 MGHDK, CDR2 SYGVNS. A second PCR of 7 to 11 cycles used a sample-barcoded 5' primer and a J-beta primer mix. TCRdb called the 5' RACE reads again in MiXCR, with one record for every CDR3 protein. The profile shows hundreds of thousands of distinct CDR3 sequences, roughly three fifths of them singletons. Sequenced: blood. V is TRBV25-1 and J is TRBJ1-6, with 10 positions matching TRBD1. This receptor was identified in a man between 35 and 55 years old in good health. CDR3 region: CASSALQGQGPVDNSPLHF. The CDR3 DNA is TGTGCCAGCAGTGCCCTACAGGGACAGGGGCCGGTGGATAATTCACCCCTCCACTTT.